One and the same sample provided the 3 T cell receptor beta chains below, sequenced in a study of T cell repertoires in cytomegalovirus infection. TCRdb called the reads again in MiXCR, with one record for every CDR3 protein. The sample lists some 680,000 distinct CDR3 sequences, less than 40% occurring once. Input material: PBMCs. The source is a human donor in good health (CMV status not recorded). Some clones in this sample may be carry-over from other donors' samples.

The rearrangement joins TRBV20-1 to TRBJ1-1, with a tentative D call TRBD1 (6 bases). Germline CDR1 is DFQATT and CDR2 is SNEGSKA (reference sequence). V was cut by 5 bases and J by 1 base, with 11 bases left in between. The CDR3 loop spans 13 amino acids. For the CDR3, the DNA is TGCAGTGCTCGACCGACAGGGAACACTGAAGCTTTCTTT. Translation gives CSARPTGNTEAFF.

The chain couples TRBV28 to TRBJ2-7, with 9 bases that match TRBD2. This CDR3 has 14 amino acids. V shed 6 bases and J 4 bases; nucleotides not matched to a gene: 7. CDR1 and CDR2 from the germline V gene are MDHEN and SYDVKM. CDR3: CASRGSGRRYEQYF. The CDR3 nucleotides read TGTGCCAGCAGGGGTAGCGGGAGAAGGTACGAGCAGTACTTC.

This clonotype showed up just once. The chain joins TRBV5-5 to TRBJ1-4; unclear D gene. The CDR3 has 15 residues. Looked up from germline, CDR1 is SGHKS and CDR2 is YYEKEE (reference sequence). Trimming shortened V by 3 bases and J by 5 bases, and 14 bases separated the two germline ends. CDR3 sequence: CASSSEERTNEKLFF. The CDR3 nucleotides are TGTGCCAGCAGCTCAGAGGAGAGGACGAATGAAAAACTGTTTTTT.